This entry is about one T cell receptor beta chain. Its cognate antigen is unknown. Sequencing targeted expressed TCRB transcripts, as all isolated RNA had been reverse transcribed. TCRdb keeps only in-frame clones here, not all; method: immunoSEQ multiplex PCR. The repertoire holds 500,000 to 700,000 clones, with roughly a sixth as singletons. The CDR3 is 14 residues long. V dropped 1 base and J dropped 4; count of bases not matched to a gene: 0. Germline values: CDR1 SGDLS, CDR2 YYNGEE. The data belong to a study of beta chain features in type 1 diabetes. Overall study results and limits: A closer apparent resemblance between naive, central memory and Treg TCRB repertoires was seen in patients than in healthy donors.

This clonotype was obtained from a man aged 18 to 29 in good health. The gene calls are TRBV9 and TRBJ2-7, with TRBD2 matching over 12 bases. Sample: naive CD4+ T cells from blood. This CDR3 is CASSVLAGGYEQYF. CDR3 sequence (DNA): TGTGCCAGCAGCGTACTAGCGGGAGGGTACGAGCAGTACTTC.